This TCR beta chain was documented in a study of shared clonotypes between healthy human individuals. Study-wide context: The plates for each donor numbered three CD4 naive, three CD4 memory, two CD8 naive and one CD8 memory.

Germline assignment: CDR1 MNHNY and CDR2 SVGAGI (reference sequence). CDR3 length equals 15 residues. V was trimmed by 4 bases and J by 2 bases, leaving 14 bases between them. Whole-study findings and limits: Tissues were not sampled, only blood, and their repertoires likely differ.

Produced via immunoSEQ multiplex PCR; TCRdb's table is partial and in-frame only. The sample includes millions of clones, just over 90% of them seen just once. Turning to this clone: The antigen remains unidentified.

This sequence originates from a man younger than 35 in good health. Some clones in this sample may be carry-over from other donors' samples. Sequencing was carried out using naive CD4+ T cells from PBMCs. Indicated subset: CD45RA+ positively selected. V gene TRBV6-6 combines with J gene TRBJ2-5; tentatively, D is TRBD1 (5 bases). This CDR3 reads CASSSATVKQETQYF. DNA for the CDR3: TGTGCCAGCAGTTCGGCGACAGTCAAGCAAGAGACCCAGTACTTC.